This T cell receptor beta chain was found in a study of blood T cells in healthy people across ages. A J-beta primer mix and a sample-barcoded 5' primer were used in a second PCR of about 7 to 12 cycles. TCRdb ran MiXCR on the 5' RACE reads and lists one entry per CDR3 protein. Here the sample spans about 2 million distinct CDR3 sequences, around half being singletons. Notes on this clonotype: Its matching antigen is unknown.

Germline loops: CDR1 DFQATT, CDR2 SNEGSKA (reference sequence). The length of the CDR3 is 13 residues. V was pared by 5 bases and J by 2 bases, with 12 bases between. Study outcomes and limitations: Investigators viewed diversity estimates from one million T cells as underestimates, the study reported. A greater number of naive CD4+ cells and higher diversity distinguished long-lived donors from aged donors. Not knowing donor CMV status may have confounded expanded clonotype changes. With age, beta diversity per million T cells declined roughly linearly, significantly by approximately 40.

V and J are TRBV20-1 and TRBJ2-5; perhaps TRBD2 as D (6 bases). The specimen was blood. This sequence originates from a woman between 40 and 50 years old in good health. CDR3 region: CSADIGGQETQYF. In nucleotides, the CDR3 is TGCAGTGCTGACATAGGAGGGCAAGAGACCCAGTACTTC.